The source of this TCR beta chain is a study of Graves' ophthalmopathy and Graves' hyperthyroidism. This clonotype was counted at least ten times. What it binds is not known. Study outcomes and limitations: Cross-validated, the 13-signature model showed 87.88%/81.08% sensitivity/specificity, and 80%/75% in the test set.

Looked up from germline, CDR1 is ENHRY and CDR2 is SYGVKD. V lost 10 bases to trimming and J lost 7 bases; unmatched junction nucleotides: 5. This CDR3 is built from 12 residues. Amplified material comprised TCR beta CDR3 regions derived from RNA transcripts. After a first-round RT-PCR with HTBI primers, a second-round multiplex PCR was run. From the multiplex PCR reads, TCRdb called clonotypes with MiXCR, one entry per CDR3 protein. The data hold around 600,000 distinct CDR3 sequences, with just over 40% observed a single time. Other autoimmune diseases, uncontrolled infections, pregnancy or lactation excluded patients from enrollment. Diagnoses were established from clinical symptoms, serum thyroxine, TRAb, thyroid ultrasound and orbital computed tomography. As the starting material, approximately 10 ml of fresh peripheral blood yielded the PBMCs.

This TCR derives from an adult man with Graves' ophthalmopathy. This chain connects TRBV10-3 to TRBJ1-4; 8 bases match TRBD1. Specimen: peripheral blood. The CDR3 sequence is CATWTGREKLFF. The CDR3 region has the DNA TGTGCCACCTGGACAGGGCGTGAAAAACTGTTTTTT.